These 23 T cell receptor beta chains share one sample of origin, sequenced in a study of CD8 T cells in ankylosing spondylitis. Whole-study findings and limits: In ankylosing spondylitis blood, a motif of eight highly homologous TCR beta variants appeared characteristic.

No antigen is known for these receptors. MiXCR, applied by TCRdb to the 5' RACE reads, yields one record per CDR3 protein. The sample shows approximately 550,000 distinct CDR3 sequences, roughly 12% of them seen only once. The sequencing input was blood, either unsorted or a sorted T cell fraction (not recorded which). These receptors were collected from a male donor with ankylosing spondylitis.

The CDR3 DNA follows: TGTGCCAGCAGCCAAGTGTCGGGGTTCACAGATACGCAGTATTTT. Translated, it gives CASSQVSGFTDTQYF. The chain has TRBV4-2 and TRBJ2-3; D may be TRBD2 (5 bases). Trimming removed 1 base from V and 2 bases from J, with 10 bases in between. This CDR3 spans 15 amino acids. The germline V gene has CDR1 LGHNA and CDR2 YNFKEQ.

This clonotype was counted only a few times. The chain employs TRBV20-1 and TRBJ1-2; TRBD1 is a possible D gene (5 bases). Trimming stripped 3 bases from V and 2 bases from J, with 10 bases between. This CDR3 is 13 amino acids long. Germline loops: CDR1 DFQATT, CDR2 SNEGSKA (reference sequence). CDR3 bases: TGCAGTGCTAGGGTACCAGGGAACTATGGCTACACCTTC. It yields the protein CSARVPGNYGYTF.

In nucleotides, the CDR3 is TGCGCCAGCTACGATAGCTCTGGAAACACCATATATTTT. Translation gives CASYDSSGNTIYF. The chain couples TRBV5-1 to TRBJ1-3; D uncertain. The CDR3 runs 13 residues. Germline CDR1 is SGHRS and CDR2 is YFSETQ. Trimming left V 7 bases short and J 0 bases short, with 8 bases between.

This clonotype has just a few counts. The chain combines TRBV27 with TRBJ1-1, with a weak D call TRBD1 (6 bases). This CDR3 region has 14 residues. Per germline, CDR1 MNHEY and CDR2 SMNVEV (reference sequence). V was pared by 5 bases and J by 4 bases, with 14 bases between. As DNA, the CDR3 is TGTGCCAGCAGTCCCCTCCAGGGGAGCACTGAAGCTTTCTTT. The encoded protein is CASSPLQGSTEAFF.

This clonotype was seen a handful of times. CDR3 nucleotide sequence: TGTGCCAGCACCCAAAAAGGGACAGTGAACACTGAAGCTTTCTTT. It translates to CASTQKGTVNTEAFF. The chain recombines TRBV6-1 with TRBJ1-1, with 7 nucleotides matching TRBD1. The germline CDR1 and CDR2 sequences are MNHNS and SASEGT. The CDR3 is 15 amino acids. The ends lost 7 bases at V and 0 bases at J; junction bases unmatched: 8.

This rearrangement joins TRBV18 to TRBJ1-1, with D perhaps TRBD1 (5 bases). The CDR3 length is 14 residues. CDR1 KGHSH and CDR2 LQKENI come from the germline V gene. Trimming stripped 2 bases from V and 6 bases from J, with 13 bases between. The CDR3 sequence is CASSPSSKGSEAFF. The CDR3 DNA reads as TGTGCCAGCTCACCAAGTTCGAAGGGGTCTGAAGCTTTCTTT.

In its sample, this clonotype was seen a few times. The chain uses TRBV11-2 and TRBJ2-3, with 10 bases aligning to TRBD2. Per the germline V gene, CDR1 is SGHAT and CDR2 is FQNNGV. The length of the CDR3 is 17 residues. The J segment lost 1 base and the V segment lost 5 bases, leaving 9 bases of the junction unmatched. The CDR3 spells CASSANPGTSGTDTQYF. The CDR3, as DNA: TGTGCCAGCAGCGCCAATCCCGGGACTAGCGGCACAGATACGCAGTATTTT.

The chain employs TRBV20-1 and TRBJ2-5; 11 bases fit TRBD2. V shed 5 bases and J 4 bases; nucleotides not matched to a gene: 12. The CDR3 length is 16 residues. Germline lookup yields CDR1 DFQATT and CDR2 SNEGSKA (reference sequence). Here the CDR3 DNA reads TGCAGTGCTGGGGGACCACTAGCGGGAGCCTTAGAGACCCAGTACTTC. Translation gives CSAGGPLAGALETQYF.

With regard to this clonotype: A much larger clone differs by one base, so this may be a read error. This chain joins TRBV6-2 or TRBV6-3 and TRBJ2-6; TRBD2 might be the D (5 bases). Germline-derived CDR1 and CDR2 are MNHEY and SVGEGT. Trimming pared 6 bases from V and 0 bases from J, leaving 9 bases between. This CDR3 has 15 residues. The CDR3 DNA reads as TGTGCCAGCAGCCGAGGGAACTCTGGGGCCAACGTCCTGACTTTC. Translating it yields CASSRGNSGANVLTF.

This clonotype was observed at least ten times. This chain uses TRBV28 with TRBJ2-7, with D tentatively TRBD1 or TRBD2 (5 bases each). This CDR3 contains 14 residues. Germline loops: CDR1 MDHEN, CDR2 SYDVKM. V lost 7 bases to trimming and J lost 3 bases, with 16 bases between them. CDR3 residues: CASTKVGRLYEQYF. For the CDR3, the DNA is TGTGCCAGCACAAAAGTGGGACGGCTCTACGAGCAGTACTTC.

The sample holds a few counts of this clonotype. The chain employs TRBV27 and TRBJ2-1; D assignment may be TRBD1 or TRBD2 (5 bases each). Germline lookup yields CDR1 MNHEY and CDR2 SMNVEV (reference sequence). The CDR3 is 15 residues long. Trimming removed 5 bases at V and 2 bases at J, with 13 bases between. The CDR3 coding sequence is TGTGCCAGCAGTCCAGGGACGGAGCCCTACAATGAGCAGTTCTTC. Residues: CASSPGTEPYNEQFF.

CDR3 in DNA: TGCGCCAGCAGCCCGACAGGGTTGGGCACCGGGGAGCTGTTTTTT. It codes for CASSPTGLGTGELFF. V usage is TRBV5-1 and J usage is TRBJ2-2; 7 nucleotides agree with TRBD1. This CDR3 comprises 15 residues. Germline V CDR1 and CDR2: SGHRS, YFSETQ. The V gene end was trimmed by 4 bases and the J gene end by 4 bases; junction bases not matched to a gene: 7.

The chain carries TRBV5-1 and TRBJ2-7; 9 bases line up with TRBD1. From germline, CDR1 is SGHRS and CDR2 YFSETQ. This CDR3 is built from 16 residues. V lost 0 bases and J lost 5; bases outside the gene matches: 9. The CDR3 DNA reads as TGCGCCAGCAGCTTGGCATTCGTGGGGACAGGGAACGAGCAGTACTTC. It is translated as CASSLAFVGTGNEQYF.

This clonotype was seen more than once but under ten times. At one end, the junction sequence differs from germline, possibly due to a read error. The chain has TRBV4-1 and TRBJ2-1, with 13 bases matching TRBD2. This CDR3 has 18 residues. CDR1 and CDR2 (germline): MGHRA, YSYEKL. Here the CDR3 reads CASSPGTSGKSPYIEQFF. In DNA form, the CDR3 reads TGCGCCAGCAGCCCAGGGACTAGCGGGAAGTCTCCGTACATTGAGCAGTTCTTC.

V is TRBV5-6 and J is TRBJ2-3; D possibly matches TRBD1 or TRBD2 (5 bases each). V was cut by 2 bases and J by 0 bases, with 7 bases left in between. This CDR3 is 14 amino acids long. Germline V gene lookup returns CDR1 SGHDT and CDR2 YYEEEE. The CDR3 loop reads CASSFRDSTDTQYF. CDR3 DNA sequence: TGTGCCAGCAGCTTTAGGGACAGCACAGATACGCAGTATTTT.

This chain connects TRBV2 to TRBJ2-7; 10 positions agree with TRBD1. Germline V gene sequence: CDR1 SNHLY, CDR2 FYNNEI. The length of the CDR3 is 12 residues. With 11 bases clipped from V and 3 bases from J, the junction kept 4 bases outside the gene matches. CDR3 sequence (DNA): TGTGCCGGGCGGGACAGGGGCTACGAGCAGTACGTC. It specifies CAGRDRGYEQYV.

The table lists this clonotype with many counts. The chain is built from TRBV5-6 and TRBJ2-7; TRBD2 matches at 7 bases. Germline V gene sequence: CDR1 SGHDT, CDR2 YYEEEE. This CDR3 is 15 amino acids long. After removal of 0 bases from V and 1 base from J, the junction contained 4 bases not matched to a gene. In nucleotides, the CDR3 is TGTGCCAGCAGCTTGGGGCGGGAGAGATCCTACGAGCAGTACTTC. It codes for CASSLGRERSYEQYF.

Only a few counts were recorded for this clonotype. This CDR3 is CASSSNRGNGEQYF. CDR3 coding DNA: TGTGCCAGCAGTTCCAACAGGGGCAACGGCGAGCAGTACTTC. V gene TRBV12-3 or TRBV12-4 combines with J gene TRBJ2-7; 7 bases agree with TRBD1. The CDR3 has 14 amino acids. V was pared by 4 bases and J by 6 bases, with 9 bases of the junction left unmatched.

The CDR3, as DNA: TGTGCCAGCAGCCCCACTGGGAGCCTAAACGAGCAGTACTTC. Its translation is CASSPTGSLNEQYF. The genes are TRBV7-9 and TRBJ2-7, with D possibly matching TRBD2 (5 bases). The V end lost 5 bases, the J end lost 5 bases, and 16 bases lay between the germline ends. Germline V gives CDR1 SEHNR, CDR2 FQNEAQ (reference sequence). This CDR3 has 14 residues.

This clonotype came up a few times. The chain joins TRBV27 to TRBJ2-1; 10 nucleotides agree with TRBD2. CDR1 and CDR2 from the germline V gene are MNHEY and SMNVEV (reference sequence). Trimming removed 5 bases from V and 3 bases from J; junction bases left unmatched: 13. The CDR3 is made up of 18 amino acids. CDR3 coding DNA: TGTGCCAGCAGTCCCTCAGGGCAACTAGCGGGACACTACAATGAGCAGTTCTTC. This sequence encodes CASSPSGQLAGHYNEQFF.

The chain is built from TRBV20-1 and TRBJ2-3, with D uncertain. This CDR3 has 14 amino acids. CDR1 is DFQATT, CDR2 SNEGSKA, per germline (reference sequence). V was clipped by 0 bases and J by 5 bases, with 12 bases between them. DNA of the CDR3: TGCAGTGCTAGAGATCCCTGGGTGGAAGATACGCAGTATTTT. Translating it yields CSARDPWVEDTQYF.

V and J are TRBV4-2 and TRBJ1-1; weak D call: TRBD1 (5 bases). The CDR3 runs to 16 residues. From germline, CDR1 is LGHNA and CDR2 YNFKEQ. The V and J ends lost 2 bases and 0 bases respectively, with 13 bases between them. The DNA for the CDR3 is TGTGCCAGCAGCCAATACCAGGGCGACATGAACACTGAAGCTTTCTTT. This sequence encodes CASSQYQGDMNTEAFF.

The chain combines TRBV7-8 with TRBJ2-3; the match to TRBD1 covers 7 bases. The ends lost 5 bases at V and 8 bases at J; junction bases unmatched: 13. CDR1 is SGHVS and CDR2 is FQNEAQ in the germline V gene. This CDR3 region has 15 residues. The CDR3 reads CASSLTGTAMGTQYF. CDR3 nucleotides: TGTGCCAGCAGCCTGACCGGGACAGCGATGGGTACGCAGTATTTT.